These 11 T cell receptor beta chains were all obtained from the same sample, sequenced in a study of blood T cell repertoires in COVID-19. Sequencing was performed with immunoSEQ multiplex PCR; in TCRdb, only in-frame clones are kept and a portion is missing. The repertoire consists of 75,000 to 85,000 clones, with almost 85% occurring once and the leading ten covering around 6.9%. Sequenced: peripheral blood. The source of these receptors is a human donor in a cohort sampled during active COVID-19.

This CDR3 reads CAISEAGISNQPQHF. CDR3 coding DNA: TGTGCCATCAGTGAGGCAGGGATAAGCAATCAGCCCCAGCATTTT. The gene calls are TRBV10-3 and TRBJ1-5, with D maybe TRBD1 (5 bases). With 2 bases removed from V and 1 base from J, the gap between germline ends came to 9 bases. The germline CDR1 and CDR2 sequences are ENHRY and SYGVKD. The CDR3 covers 15 residues.

The chain combines TRBV19 with TRBJ1-5, with TRBD1 identical over 8 bases. Per the germline V gene, CDR1 is LNHDA and CDR2 is SQIVND (reference sequence). This CDR3 is 14 amino acids long. The ends lost 6 bases at V and 6 bases at J; junction bases unmatched: 7. The CDR3 region has the DNA TGTGCCAGTAGCCGGACAGGGACTGGTCAGCCCCAGCATTTT. It yields the protein CASSRTGTGQPQHF.

The chain recombines TRBV6-5 with TRBJ1-1; unclear D gene. The CDR3 is 10 residues long. Deletions cut 7 bases from V and 5 bases from J, with 5 bases between. Germline assignment: CDR1 MNHEY and CDR2 SVGAGI. The CDR3 nucleotides read TGTGCCAGCATCGGGACTGAAGCTTTCTTT. This codes for CASIGTEAFF.

This chain links TRBV9 with TRBJ1-4; TRBD1 matches 9 bases. Trimming took 2 bases from V and 4 from J; bases not matched to a gene: 6. Germline loops: CDR1 SGDLS, CDR2 YYNGEE. CDR3 length: 16 residues. DNA for the CDR3: TGTGCCAGCAGCGTCGCCGGACAGGGGAATAATGAAAAACTGTTTTTT. It translates to CASSVAGQGNNEKLFF. Looking up the rest from reference TRBV9 and TRBJ1-4 gives the full variable domain: DSGVTQTPKHLITATGQRVTLRCSPRSGDLSVYWYQQSLDQGLQFLIQYYNGEERAKGNILERFSAQQFPDLHSELNLSSLELGDSALYFCASSVAGQGNNEKLFFGSGTQLSVL.

The chain couples TRBV29-1 to TRBJ2-5; 7 nucleotides line up with TRBD2. The V and J ends lost 7 bases and 6 bases, in that order; junction bases with no gene match: 8. Germline-derived CDR1 and CDR2 are SQVTM and ANQGSEA. This CDR3 is built from 12 residues. Here the CDR3 reads CSARSGEQTQYF. The DNA of the CDR3 is TGCAGCGCCCGGAGCGGGGAGCAGACCCAGTACTTC.

The CDR3, as DNA: TGTGCCAGCGCGGGAGGCAGCTTCACTGAAGCTTTCTTT. As protein: CASAGGSFTEAFF. The chain carries TRBV12-3 or TRBV12-4 and TRBJ1-1; D call uncertain. V gave up 8 bases and J gave up 4 bases, with 14 bases separating them. The CDR3 consists of 13 residues.

The V and J genes are TRBV11-2 and TRBJ1-1; D is possibly TRBD1 (6 bases). The CDR3 contains 17 residues. V lost 1 base, J lost 4 bases, and 19 bases lay in between. Germline V gene sequence: CDR1 SGHAT, CDR2 FQNNGV. As DNA, the CDR3 is TGTGCCAGCAGCTTAGTGGGGCCCCGGGGGGCGAGCACTGAAGCTTTCTTT. Protein product: CASSLVGPRGASTEAFF.

The chain combines TRBV6-2 or TRBV6-3 with TRBJ1-6; D is unclear. V lost 6 bases to trimming and J lost 11 bases, with 11 bases between them. In germline, CDR1 is MNHEY, CDR2 SVGEGT. This CDR3 region has 12 residues. This CDR3 reads CASSGLVTPLHF. Here the CDR3 DNA reads TGTGCCAGCAGCGGCCTCGTGACACCCCTCCACTTT.

This chain links TRBV7-9 with TRBJ2-7, with D perhaps matching TRBD1 (6 bases). Germline CDR1 reads SEHNR; CDR2 reads FQNEAQ (reference sequence). The CDR3 runs to 15 residues. V was trimmed by 1 base and J by 2 bases, leaving 12 bases between them. CDR3 DNA sequence: TGTGCCAGCAGCTTAGGTTCAGGGGTCACCTACGAGCAGTACTTC. Its protein product is CASSLGSGVTYEQYF.

The rearrangement uses TRBV12-3 or TRBV12-4 and TRBJ2-1; TRBD2 is a possible D gene (6 bases). V lost 11 bases and J 6 bases, leaving 17 bases between the germline ends. This CDR3 comprises 13 residues. The CDR3 DNA follows: TGTGCCCTCGGGGCGGGGCGCGGCAATGAGCAGTTCTTC. Protein sequence: CALGAGRGNEQFF.

Only a few counts were recorded for this clone. This chain connects TRBV11-2 to TRBJ1-2, with 9 bases lining up with TRBD1. Germline V gene sequence: CDR1 SGHAT, CDR2 FQNNGV. The CDR3 is 15 amino acids. After removal of 4 bases from V and 7 bases from J, the junction contained 10 bases not matched to a gene. CDR3 nucleotides: TGTGCCAGCAGCTCGGGACAGGGAAGGAGCGCTGGCTACACCTTC. It codes for CASSSGQGRSAGYTF.